This is a list of T cell receptor beta chains from one sample in a study of T cell responses to AZD1222 COVID-19 vaccine. Some clones are missing from TCRdb's copy, which holds only in-frame ones; the method was immunoSEQ multiplex PCR. The table includes approximately 120,000 clones, over 85% detected once. Material: peripheral blood, obtained on day 0 of AZD1222 vaccination. These receptors all come from an adult in good health. Each CDR3 is given with its conserved first and last residue. A D gene is named only where the DNA matches it firmly. The size entry is marked missing in some rows and otherwise reads once, few, many or a size class.

d_call	v_call	j_call	clone_size	cdr3_nt	cdr3_aa
.	TRBV4-2	TRBJ1-1	.	TGTGCCAGCAGCCAAGAGGCCTGGTCCAGAACTGAAGCTTTCTTT	CASSQEAWSRTEAFF
.	TRBV5-6	TRBJ1-1	.	TGTGCCAGCAGCTTTTTTGGTACTGAAGCTTTCTTT	CASSFFGTEAFF
.	TRBV27	TRBJ2-5	.	TGTGCCAGCAGTTTCCAGGGACGGAAAGAGACCCAGTACTTC	CASSFQGRKETQYF
.	TRBV28	TRBJ1-5	.	TGTGCCACCCAATCGGGGATGATTAGCAATCAGCCCCAGCATTTT	CATQSGMISNQPQHF
.	TRBV7-9	TRBJ2-5	.	TGTGCCAGCAGCCTTCGACACCAAGAGACCCAGTACTTC	CASSLRHQETQYF
.	TRBV7-8	TRBJ2-5	.	TGTGCCAGCAGCTTAGCCCTGTCAAGGGAGACCCAGTACTTC	CASSLALSRETQYF
.	TRBV19	TRBJ1-2	.	TGTGCCAGTAGTATTAACAGGGAGGACGGCTACACCTTC	CASSINREDGYTF
TRBD1	TRBV19	TRBJ1-4	once	TGTGCCAGTAGTATCGGGACAGGGGGAACTAATGAAAAACTGTTTTTT	CASSIGTGGTNEKLFF
TRBD2	TRBV7-2	TRBJ2-1	.	TGTGCCAGCAGCTTAGAAGCGGGAGGGCACAATGAGCAGTTCTTC	CASSLEAGGHNEQFF
.	TRBV27	TRBJ2-2	once	TGTGCCAGCAGTGGGAGAACCATCACCGGGGAGCTGTTTTTT	CASSGRTITGELFF
TRBD2	TRBV7-9	TRBJ2-5	.	TGTGCCAGCAGCTCGGGGCGGCTAGCGGGAAGGGAGACCCAGTACTTC	CASSSGRLAGRETQYF
.	TRBV27	TRBJ1-5	once	TGTGCCAGCAGTCCACGTCATCAGCCCCAGCATTTT	CASSPRHQPQHF
.	TRBV25-1	TRBJ1-6	once	TGTGCCAGCAGTGAATATAAAGGTAAGGGGGATTCACCCCTCCACTTT	CASSEYKGKGDSPLHF
.	TRBV19	TRBJ2-1	once	TGTGCCAGTCGATACGACAGCCTTTCTGAGCAGTTCTTC	CASRYDSLSEQFF
.	TRBV20-1	TRBJ2-1	.	TGCAGTGCTAGTCCCAGGAACCCCTACAATGAGCAGTTCTTC	CSASPRNPYNEQFF
TRBD1	TRBV6-2/TRBV6-3	TRBJ1-2	.	TGTGCCAGCAGTTACTCAAGGGGGCCCGGCTACACCTTC	CASSYSRGPGYTF
.	TRBV5-8	TRBJ2-2	.	TGTGCCAGCAGCTTGGATAGAAACACCGGGGAGCTGTTTTTT	CASSLDRNTGELFF
.	TRBV3-1/TRBV3-2	TRBJ2-7	.	TGTGCCAGCAGCCAAAGTGCGAGCGGGCGATCCTACGAGCAGTACTTC	CASSQSASGRSYEQYF
TRBD1	TRBV3-1/TRBV3-2	TRBJ2-5	.	TGTGCCAGCAGAGACAGGGATCAAGAGACCCAGTACTTC	CASRDRDQETQYF
TRBD2	TRBV4-1	TRBJ2-1	few	TGCGCCAGCAGCAACTCCGGGACTAGCGGGACCTACAATGAGCAGTTCTTC	CASSNSGTSGTYNEQFF
TRBD2	TRBV27	TRBJ2-3	.	TGTGCCAGCAGTTTATCGATAAGCGGGAGGGCTACTGTAGGTACGCAGTATTTT	CASSLSISGRATVGTQYF
.	TRBV28	TRBJ1-2	.	TGTGCCAGCACCGCCCCGCCAAACCCGAGTGGCTACACCTTC	CASTAPPNPSGYTF
TRBD2	TRBV6-2/TRBV6-3	TRBJ2-1	.	TGTGCCAGCAGTTACCCCGGGACTAGCGGGAGGGCCGTTCTGTTCTTC	CASSYPGTSGRAVLFF
.	TRBV6-2/TRBV6-3	TRBJ1-1	.	TGTGCCAGCAGTGCAGCAGGGGCTCGGGCCACTGAAGCTTTCTTT	CASSAAGARATEAFF
.	TRBV13	TRBJ1-6	.	TGTGCCAGCAGCTTTCGAAATTCACCCCTCCACTTT	CASSFRNSPLHF
.	TRBV5-5	TRBJ2-7	once	TGTGCCAGCAGCTTGGGAATAGCCGACCGCCTGGCCGACTTC	CASSLGIADRLADF
TRBD1	TRBV18	TRBJ2-3	.	TGTGCCAGCTCACCACCGCGGGACAGGATTTTACTCACAGATACGCAGTATTTT	CASSPPRDRILLTDTQYF
.	TRBV29-1	TRBJ1-1	once	TGCAGCGTTGATGGCAGGGTAAGCACTGAAGCTTTCTTT	CSVDGRVSTEAFF
TRBD1	TRBV28	TRBJ2-7	.	TGTGCCAGCAGCTCAGGGGGCAACTACGAGCAGTACTTC	CASSSGGNYEQYF
.	TRBV28	TRBJ1-2	few	TGTGCCAGCAGTTCCCCGGGACTTGGGGGCTACACCTTC	CASSSPGLGGYTF
.	TRBV7-3	TRBJ2-2	.	TGTGCCAGCAGCTTAGAAGGGGGAACAGGGGAGCTGTTTTTT	CASSLEGGTGELFF
.	TRBV7-9	TRBJ2-7	.	TGTGCCAGCAGCCCTGGACGGCCTAGGGTAATTTCCTACGAGCAGTACTTC	CASSPGRPRVISYEQYF
.	TRBV6-1	TRBJ1-6	few	TGTGCCAGCAGTTATATAAGGGTTGGCTCACCCCTCCACTTT	CASSYIRVGSPLHF
.	TRBV2	TRBJ1-2	.	TGTGCCAGCAGTGAAGCCACGGCGCAGGGTGGCTACACCTTC	CASSEATAQGGYTF
.	TRBV28	TRBJ2-2	.	TGTGCCAGCAGTGCCCCGGGACGCGGGGAGCTGTTTTTT	CASSAPGRGELFF
.	TRBV4-3	TRBJ1-5	.	TGCGCCAGCAGCCAAAGTAACCGGGACAATCAGCCCCAGCATTTT	CASSQSNRDNQPQHF
.	TRBV5-4	TRBJ1-1	.	TGTGCCAGCAGCATGAAGCTAGGGGAGAACACTGAAGCTTTCTTT	CASSMKLGENTEAFF
.	TRBV10-1	TRBJ1-6	.	TGCGCCAGCAGTGAGTCAACAGGGAGTCTCCTCCACTTT	CASSESTGSLLHF
TRBD2	TRBV10-3	TRBJ2-3	once	TGTGCCATCAGTGACCCCGGACTAGCGGGGGCAGATACGCAGTATTTT	CAISDPGLAGADTQYF
.	TRBV6-2/TRBV6-3	TRBJ1-5	.	TGTGCCAGCAGTTACGGACACCATAGCAATCAGCCCCAGCATTTT	CASSYGHHSNQPQHF
.	TRBV7-9	TRBJ2-5	.	TGTGCCAGCGGAGGACTACTTGGGGAGACCCAGTACTTC	CASGGLLGETQYF